The present TCR beta chain was sequenced within a study of shared clonotypes between healthy human individuals. Study context: For every donor, three CD4 naive, three CD4 memory, two CD8 naive and one CD8 memory plates were used.

Into CD45RA+ naive and CD45RA-negative memory subsets, the CD4+ cells were split. Using immunoSEQ multiplex PCR, the repertoire was profiled, and TCRdb retains in-frame clones only, with some absent. Here the sample spans some 1,400,000 clones, 96% being singletons. This CDR3 spans 20 amino acids. Sequenced sample: naive CD4+ T cells sorted from blood. Subset: CD45RA+ positively selected. The source of this sequence is a man aged 30-40 years in good health. The V and J genes are TRBV12-2 and TRBJ2-3; TRBD2, the table's D call, was not compared with the DNA. TRBV12-2 is tagged as a pseudogene. CDR3 amino acids: CASRLEPSGRGGPSTDTQYF. The CDR3 DNA sequence: TGTGCAAGTCGCTTAGAGCCTAGCGGGAGGGGGGGCCCCAGCACAGATACGCAGTATTTT.